This paragraph covers one T cell receptor (beta chain) sequence. Its antigen remains unknown. Mismatch with germline at one junction end may stem from a read error. Making TCR beta cDNA involved 400 to 600 ng total RNA and a constant-region primer. Slightly modified ARM-PCR, run as three nested multiplex PCR rounds, produced the TCR beta libraries. It was with TRBV1-TRBV30 forward primers and a C-beta reverse primer that the first two PCR rounds were run, at 10 to 11 cycles each. TCRdb used MiXCR to reprocess the multiplex PCR reads, holding one entry per CDR3 protein. The repertoire holds fewer than 350,000 distinct CDR3 sequences, about 65% seen once, with about 6.1% in the top ten. CDR1 MNHEY and CDR2 SVGAGI come from the germline V gene. This CDR3 region has 13 residues. This entry comes from a study of tumor-infiltrating lymphocytes in primary liver carcinoma. Extraction also yielded germline DNA, while blood RNA was obtained from unsorted whole blood.

General observations from the study: A significantly higher top-250-clone fraction was recorded for tumors than for blood (p = 0.039). Because of bulk unsorted sampling, CD4+ and CD8+ repertoires were not subjected to comparison. Tumor region pairs outstripped tumor-adjacent and tumor-blood pairs in overlap.

The receptor's source is a man aged 40-49 years with primary liver carcinoma and hepatitis B virus infection. Material: peripheral blood. The V call is TRBV6-5, the J call TRBJ1-2; D is possibly TRBD1 (6 bases). CDR3 sequence: CASSPDRNYGYIF. CDR3 coding DNA: TGTGCCAGCAGCCCAGACAGGAACTATGGCTACATCTTC.